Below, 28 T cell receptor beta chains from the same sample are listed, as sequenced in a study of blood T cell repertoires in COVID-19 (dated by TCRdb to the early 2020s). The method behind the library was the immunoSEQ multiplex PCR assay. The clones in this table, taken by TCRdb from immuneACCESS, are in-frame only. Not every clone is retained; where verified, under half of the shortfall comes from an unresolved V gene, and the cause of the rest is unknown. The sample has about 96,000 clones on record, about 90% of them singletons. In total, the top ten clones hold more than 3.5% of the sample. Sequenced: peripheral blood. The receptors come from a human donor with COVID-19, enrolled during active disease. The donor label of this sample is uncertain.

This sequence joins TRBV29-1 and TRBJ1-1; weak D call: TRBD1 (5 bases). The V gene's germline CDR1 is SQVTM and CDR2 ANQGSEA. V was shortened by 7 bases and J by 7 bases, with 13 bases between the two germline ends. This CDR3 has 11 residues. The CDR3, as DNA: TGCAGCGGCAGGGTCGCCGATGAAGCTTTCTTT. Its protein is CSGRVADEAFF.

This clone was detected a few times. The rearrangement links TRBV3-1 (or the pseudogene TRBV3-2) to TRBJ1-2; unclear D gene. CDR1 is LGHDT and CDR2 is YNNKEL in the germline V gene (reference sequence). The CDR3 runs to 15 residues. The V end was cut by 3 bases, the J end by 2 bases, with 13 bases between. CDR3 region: CASSHDLGLNYGYTF. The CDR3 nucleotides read TGTGCCAGCAGCCATGATCTTGGACTCAACTATGGCTACACCTTC.

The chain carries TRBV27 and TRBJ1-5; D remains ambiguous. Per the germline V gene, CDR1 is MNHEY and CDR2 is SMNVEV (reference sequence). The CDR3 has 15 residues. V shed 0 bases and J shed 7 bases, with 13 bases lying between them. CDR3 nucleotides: TGTGCCAGCAGTTTATCTGGGAGGGTGGACCAGCCCCAGCATTTT. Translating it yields CASSLSGRVDQPQHF.

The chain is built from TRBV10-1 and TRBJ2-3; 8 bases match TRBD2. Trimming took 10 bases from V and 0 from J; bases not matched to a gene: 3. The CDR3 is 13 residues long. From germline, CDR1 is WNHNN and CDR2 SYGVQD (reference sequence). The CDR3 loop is CATASGSTDTQYF. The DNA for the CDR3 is TGCGCCACCGCTAGCGGGAGCACAGATACGCAGTATTTT.

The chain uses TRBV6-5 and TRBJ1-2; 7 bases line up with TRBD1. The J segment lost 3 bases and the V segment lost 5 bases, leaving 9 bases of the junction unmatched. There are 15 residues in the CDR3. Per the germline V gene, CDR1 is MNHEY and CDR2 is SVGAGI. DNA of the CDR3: TGTGCCAGCAGTACCCGGACAGGCGATTACTATGGCTACACCTTC. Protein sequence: CASSTRTGDYYGYTF.

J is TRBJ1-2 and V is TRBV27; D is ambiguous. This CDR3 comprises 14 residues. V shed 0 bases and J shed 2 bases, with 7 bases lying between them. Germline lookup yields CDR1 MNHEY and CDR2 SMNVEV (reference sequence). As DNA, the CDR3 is TGTGCCAGCAGTTTATCGTGGAGAAACTATGGCTACACCTTC. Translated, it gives CASSLSWRNYGYTF.

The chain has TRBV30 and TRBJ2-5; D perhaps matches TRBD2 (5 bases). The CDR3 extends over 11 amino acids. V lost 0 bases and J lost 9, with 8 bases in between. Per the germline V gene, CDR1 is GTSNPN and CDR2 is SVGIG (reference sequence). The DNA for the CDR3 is TGTGCCTGGAGTGTCGGGGAACCCCAGTACTTC. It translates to CAWSVGEPQYF. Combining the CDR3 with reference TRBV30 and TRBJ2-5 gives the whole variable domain SQTIHQWPATLVQPVGSPLSLECTVEGTSNPNLYWYRQAAGRGLQLLFYSVGIGQISSEVPQNLSASRPQDRQFILSSKKLLLSDSGFYLCAWSVGEPQYFGPGTRLLVL.

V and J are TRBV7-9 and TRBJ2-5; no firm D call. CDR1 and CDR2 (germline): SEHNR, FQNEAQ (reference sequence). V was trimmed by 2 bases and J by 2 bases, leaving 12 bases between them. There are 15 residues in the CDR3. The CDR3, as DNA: TGTGCCAGCAGCTTATCCGCGTTACAGCAAGAGACCCAGTACTTC. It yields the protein CASSLSALQQETQYF. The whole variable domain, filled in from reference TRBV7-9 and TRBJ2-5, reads DTGVSQNPRHKITKRGQNVTFRCDPISEHNRLYWYRQTLGQGPEFLTYFQNEAQLEKSRLLSDRFSAERPKGSFSTLEIQRTEQGDSAMYLCASSLSALQQETQYFGPGTRLLVL.

DNA of the CDR3: TGTGCCAGCTCAATAGGGGGACAGATAAACACTGAAGCTTTCTTT. Its protein is CASSIGGQINTEAFF. The chain is built from TRBV19 and TRBJ1-1, with TRBD1 matching over 7 bases. J was trimmed by 2 bases and V by 9 bases; bases with no gene match: 12. The CDR3 has 15 amino acids. Germline-derived CDR1 and CDR2 are LNHDA and SQIVND (reference sequence).

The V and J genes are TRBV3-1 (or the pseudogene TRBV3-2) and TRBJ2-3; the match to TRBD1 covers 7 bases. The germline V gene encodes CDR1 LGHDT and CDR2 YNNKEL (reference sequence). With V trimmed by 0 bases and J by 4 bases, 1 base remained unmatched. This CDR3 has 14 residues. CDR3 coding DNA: TGTGCCAGCAGCCAAGATACAGGGGCAGATACGCAGTATTTT. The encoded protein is CASSQDTGADTQYF.

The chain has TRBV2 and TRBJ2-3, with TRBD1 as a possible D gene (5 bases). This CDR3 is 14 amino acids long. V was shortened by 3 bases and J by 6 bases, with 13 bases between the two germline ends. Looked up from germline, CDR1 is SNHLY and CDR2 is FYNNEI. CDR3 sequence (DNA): TGTGCCAGCAGTGACCTCCTTCCAGGGGATACGCAGTATTTT. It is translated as CASSDLLPGDTQYF.

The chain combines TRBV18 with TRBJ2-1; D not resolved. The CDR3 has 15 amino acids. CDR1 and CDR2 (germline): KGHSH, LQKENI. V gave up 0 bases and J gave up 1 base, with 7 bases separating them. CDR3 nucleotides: TGTGCCAGCTCACCACCTAGTAAGTCCTACAATGAGCAGTTCTTC. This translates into CASSPPSKSYNEQFF.

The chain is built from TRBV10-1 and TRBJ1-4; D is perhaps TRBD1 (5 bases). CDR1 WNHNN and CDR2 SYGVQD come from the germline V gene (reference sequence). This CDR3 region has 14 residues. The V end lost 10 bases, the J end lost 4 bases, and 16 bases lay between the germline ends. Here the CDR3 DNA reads TGCGCCACACCCCCCCGGGGGTTTAATGAAAAACTGTTTTTT. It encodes CATPPRGFNEKLFF.

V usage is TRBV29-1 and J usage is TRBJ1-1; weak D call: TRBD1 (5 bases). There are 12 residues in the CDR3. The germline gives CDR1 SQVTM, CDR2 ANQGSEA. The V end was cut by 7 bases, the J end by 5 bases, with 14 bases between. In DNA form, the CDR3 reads TGCAGCGGAAGTGTTGGGACTACTGAAGCTTTCTTT. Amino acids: CSGSVGTTEAFF.

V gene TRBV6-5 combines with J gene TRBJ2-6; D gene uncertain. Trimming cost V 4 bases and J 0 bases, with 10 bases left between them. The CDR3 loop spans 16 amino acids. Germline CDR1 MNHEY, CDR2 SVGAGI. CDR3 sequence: CASSSLPGSGANVLTF. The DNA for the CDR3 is TGTGCCAGCAGTTCCCTTCCGGGCTCTGGGGCCAACGTCCTGACTTTC.

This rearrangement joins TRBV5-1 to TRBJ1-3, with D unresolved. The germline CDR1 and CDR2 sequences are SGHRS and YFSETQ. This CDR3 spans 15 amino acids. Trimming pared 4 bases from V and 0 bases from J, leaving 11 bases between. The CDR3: CASSPLGPSGNTIYF. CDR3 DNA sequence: TGCGCCAGCAGCCCCCTTGGGCCCTCTGGAAACACCATATATTTT.

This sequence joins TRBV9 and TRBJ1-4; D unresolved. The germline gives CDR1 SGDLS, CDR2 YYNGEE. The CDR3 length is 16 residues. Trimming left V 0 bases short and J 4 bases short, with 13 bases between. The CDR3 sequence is CASSVGGTVGNEKLFF. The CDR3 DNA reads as TGTGCCAGCAGCGTAGGTGGTACGGTCGGTAATGAAAAACTGTTTTTT.

The DNA for the CDR3 is TGTGCCAGTAGTACTAGCGGGATTCCCGCGGTTCAGCAGTTCTTC. Translating gives CASSTSGIPAVQQFF. This chain links TRBV19 with TRBJ2-1; 9 nucleotides agree with TRBD2. The V and J ends lost 4 bases and 11 bases, in that order; junction bases with no gene match: 12. The CDR3 is 15 amino acids. CDR1 is LNHDA and CDR2 is SQIVND in the germline V gene (reference sequence).

The CDR3 here is CASSGGAASTDTQYF. The CDR3 DNA is TGTGCCAGCAGCGGGGGGGCGGCTAGCACAGATACGCAGTATTTT. The chain combines TRBV3-1 (or the pseudogene TRBV3-2) with TRBJ2-3; tentative D call: TRBD2 (7 bases). Deletions cut 5 bases from V and 0 bases from J, with 12 bases between. The CDR3 totals 15 residues. Germline CDR1 reads LGHDT; CDR2 reads YNNKEL (reference sequence).

The CDR3 DNA is TGTGCCAGCAGTCGCCAGGGGTTTGCGCAGTATTTT. Its protein product is CASSRQGFAQYF. This chain links TRBV6-6 with TRBJ2-3; a weak D match, TRBD1 (6 bases). The V end was cut by 5 bases, the J end by 10 bases, with 13 bases between. This CDR3 has 12 residues. CDR1 and CDR2 (germline): MNHNY, SVGAGI (reference sequence).

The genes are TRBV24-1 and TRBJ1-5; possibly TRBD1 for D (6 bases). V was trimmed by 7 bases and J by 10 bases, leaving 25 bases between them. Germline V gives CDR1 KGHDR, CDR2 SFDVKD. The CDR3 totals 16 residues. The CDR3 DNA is TGTGCCACCAGCCACGAGTTACCAGGGGCAAGGGTACCCCAGCATTTT. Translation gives CATSHELPGARVPQHF.

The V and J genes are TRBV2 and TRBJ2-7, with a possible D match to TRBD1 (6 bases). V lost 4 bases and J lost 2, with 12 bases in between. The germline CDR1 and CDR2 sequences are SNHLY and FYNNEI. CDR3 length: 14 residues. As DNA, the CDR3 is TGTGCCAGCAGTGTGCTGAGGGGGACCTACGAGCAGTACTTC. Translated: CASSVLRGTYEQYF.

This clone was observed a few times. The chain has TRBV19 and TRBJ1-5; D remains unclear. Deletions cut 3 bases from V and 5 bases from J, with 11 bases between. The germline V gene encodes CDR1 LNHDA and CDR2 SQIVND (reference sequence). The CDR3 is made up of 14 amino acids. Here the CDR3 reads CASSIHGDYQPQHF. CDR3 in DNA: TGTGCCAGTAGTATTCACGGAGACTATCAGCCCCAGCATTTT.

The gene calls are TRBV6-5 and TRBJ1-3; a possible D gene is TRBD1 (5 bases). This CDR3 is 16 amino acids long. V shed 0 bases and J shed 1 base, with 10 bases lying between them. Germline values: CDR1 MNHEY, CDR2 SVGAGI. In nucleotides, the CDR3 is TGTGCCAGCAGTTACTCGACAGTAACTTCTGGAAACACCATATATTTT. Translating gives CASSYSTVTSGNTIYF.

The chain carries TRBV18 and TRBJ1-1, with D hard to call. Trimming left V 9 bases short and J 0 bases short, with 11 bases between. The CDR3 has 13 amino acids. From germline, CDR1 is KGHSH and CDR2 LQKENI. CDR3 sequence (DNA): TGTGCCAGTCGTAGTAGCATGAACACTGAAGCTTTCTTT. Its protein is CASRSSMNTEAFF. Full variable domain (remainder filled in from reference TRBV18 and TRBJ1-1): NAGVMQNPRHLVRRRGQEARLRCSPMKGHSHVYWYRQLPEEGLKFMVYLQKENIIDESGMPKERFSAEFPKEGPSILRIQQVVRGDSAAYFCASRSSMNTEAFFGQGTRLTVV.

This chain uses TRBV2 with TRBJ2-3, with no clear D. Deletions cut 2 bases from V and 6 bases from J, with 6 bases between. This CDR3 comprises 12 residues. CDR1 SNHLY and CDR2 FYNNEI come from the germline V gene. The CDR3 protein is CASSENRDTQYF. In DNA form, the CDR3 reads TGTGCCAGCAGTGAAAATCGGGATACGCAGTATTTT. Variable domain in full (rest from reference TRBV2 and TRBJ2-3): EPEVTQTPSHQVTQMGQEVILRCVPISNHLYFYWYRQILGQKVEFLVSFYNNEISEKSEIFDDQFSVERPDGSNFTLKIRSTKLEDSAMYFCASSENRDTQYFGPGTRLTVL.

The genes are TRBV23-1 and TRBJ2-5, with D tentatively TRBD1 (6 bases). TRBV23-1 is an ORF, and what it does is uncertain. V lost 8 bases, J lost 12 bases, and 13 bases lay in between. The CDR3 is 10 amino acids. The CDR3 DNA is TGCGCCAGCTACCCGACAGGAGAGTACTTC. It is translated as CASYPTGEYF.

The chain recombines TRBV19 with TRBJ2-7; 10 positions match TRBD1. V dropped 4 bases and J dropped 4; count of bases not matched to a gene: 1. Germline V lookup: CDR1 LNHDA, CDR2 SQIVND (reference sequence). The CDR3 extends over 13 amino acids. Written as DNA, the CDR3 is TGTGCCAGTAGTACGGGACAGGGGTACGAGCAGTACTTC. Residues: CASSTGQGYEQYF.